This TCR beta chain was sequenced during a study of blood T cell repertoires in COVID-19. About the study: The United States, Italy and Spain supplied acute and convalescent COVID-19 samples. PBMCs, B-cell-depleted T cells, or T cells were the source of the cDNA or gDNA that made up the material.

In the original analysis: Reference gene primer amplification in the assay estimated nucleated cell counts. The method was immunoSEQ multiplex PCR; TCRdb's version includes in-frame clones alone and lacks a portion of them. V, J and clone size reflect that table, while D and trimming were determined from the DNA. This table holds tens of thousands of clones, around 78% found once. Germline V CDR1 and CDR2: SGHVS, FQNEAQ. The CDR3 is 11 residues long. V shed 7 bases and J shed 6 bases, with 8 bases lying between them. The sequencing input was peripheral blood. V gene TRBV7-8 combines with J gene TRBJ2-3; no definite D call. The clonotype originates from a woman older than 75 with acute or convalescent COVID-19. The CDR3 sequence: CASTPGDTQYF. The CDR3 region has the DNA TGTGCCAGCACCCCCGGGGATACGCAGTATTTT.